This TCR delta chain was sequenced in a study of γδ T cells in repeated Plasmodium falciparum infection. TCRdb fed the multiplex PCR reads to CATT. The data contain tens of thousands of delta-chain clones, around 1.7% of them seen just once; the ten biggest clones take up approximately 16%. Vgamma9/Vdelta2+ and Vdelta2-negative gammadelta T cells were flow-sorted from PBMC for bulk sequencing. V lost 3 bases and J lost 0; bases outside the gene matches: 4. Germline-derived CDR1 and CDR2 are GEAIGNYY and EKD. This CDR3 is 15 amino acids long. This clone was recorded at least ten times. A far larger clone is one nucleotide away, so this likely arose from a read error. This specimen includes other DNA sequences encoding the same CDR3.

The chain employs TRDV2 and TRDJ1, with TRDD3 matching over 9 bases. Material: gamma-delta T cells from blood. This TCR came from a pool of human donors (malaria-infected and uninfected, not separated). The CDR3 DNA sequence: TGTGCCTGTGACCTACTGGGGGACCACACCGATAAACTCATCTTT. Protein product: CACDLLGDHTDKLIF.